Listed here are 18 T cell receptor beta chains from one sample, sequenced in a study of T cells in Graves' hyperthyroidism and ophthalmopathy. Amplification targeted TCR beta CDR3 regions from RNA transcripts. The HTBI set primed first-round TCR CDR3 RT-PCR. TCRdb called the multiplex PCR reads again in MiXCR, with one record for every CDR3 protein. Of fewer than 450,000 distinct CDR3 sequences in the sample, about 17% were seen once. Sequenced: blood. These receptors came from a woman in her twenties or thirties with Graves' hyperthyroidism that later progressed to Graves' ophthalmopathy.

Many counts were recorded for this clonotype. V gene TRBV12-3 or TRBV12-4 combines with J gene TRBJ2-1, with TRBD2 matching over 8 bases. The V and J ends lost 7 bases and 9 bases, in that order; junction bases with no gene match: 11. The CDR3 covers 14 residues. CDR3 sequence reads: CASTKGLGKGEQFF. CDR3 bases: TGTGCCAGCACCAAGGGACTAGGAAAGGGTGAGCAGTTCTTC.

The table lists this clonotype with a few counts. The chain joins TRBV5-4 to TRBJ1-6; D gene unclear. The germline CDR1 and CDR2 sequences are SGHNT and YYREEE (reference sequence). The CDR3 has 15 amino acids. V was pared by 1 base and J by 0 bases, with 5 bases between. The CDR3 bases are TGTGCCAGCAGCTTGTCAGGCTCCTATAATTCACCCCTCCACTTT. Protein product: CASSLSGSYNSPLHF.

The V call is TRBV20-1, the J call TRBJ2-7; 10 nucleotides line up with TRBD1. V dropped 5 bases and J dropped 4; count of bases not matched to a gene: 11. CDR1 is DFQATT and CDR2 is SNEGSKA in the germline V gene (reference sequence). There are 15 residues in the CDR3. CDR3 nucleotides: TGCAGTGCTTCATTACCGGGACAGGGGACGTACGAGCAGTACTTC. Its translation is CSASLPGQGTYEQYF.

V usage is TRBV4-1 and J usage is TRBJ2-7, with D unclear. V was trimmed by 4 bases and J by 2 bases, leaving 15 bases between them. CDR1 and CDR2 (germline): MGHRA, YSYEKL. This CDR3 is built from 15 residues. CDR3 nucleotides: TGCGCCAGCAGCCCCCTTCGAAACGCCGCCTACGAGCAGTACTTC. Translation: CASSPLRNAAYEQYF.

The table lists this clonotype with many counts. The V call is TRBV18, the J call TRBJ2-7; 8 positions match TRBD2. V shed 4 bases and J 1 base; nucleotides not matched to a gene: 6. CDR1 KGHSH and CDR2 LQKENI come from the germline V gene. This CDR3 has 15 amino acids. CDR3 amino acids: CASSQSSGPSYEQYF. The CDR3 DNA follows: TGTGCCAGCTCACAGTCTAGCGGGCCTTCCTACGAGCAGTACTTC.

This clonotype was observed many times. V is TRBV18 and J is TRBJ2-2; 8 bases fit TRBD2. V trimming: 5 bases; J trimming: 2 bases; junction bases outside the gene matches: 4. There are 15 residues in the CDR3. The germline gives CDR1 KGHSH, CDR2 LQKENI. For the CDR3, the DNA is TGTGCCAGCTCATTTAGCGGGATAAACACCGGGGAGCTGTTTTTT. Translated, it gives CASSFSGINTGELFF.

This clonotype was observed a single time. Written as DNA, the CDR3 is TGTGCCACCAGTGATTTGTGGCAAGGTAATGAGCAGTTCTTC. It codes for CATSDLWQGNEQFF. The chain recombines TRBV24-1 with TRBJ2-1; D unresolved. With 0 bases removed from V and 7 bases from J, the gap between germline ends came to 9 bases. The CDR3 has 14 residues. Germline CDR1 is KGHDR and CDR2 is SFDVKD.

This clonotype was counted ten times or more. J is TRBJ1-1 and V is TRBV11-2; D is undetermined. CDR3 length: 12 residues. From germline, CDR1 is SGHAT and CDR2 FQNNGV. V lost 6 bases and J lost 5, with 10 bases in between. The CDR3 loop is CASRPVSTEAFF. CDR3 coding DNA: TGTGCCAGCAGGCCCGTTAGTACTGAAGCTTTCTTT.

Many counts were recorded for this clonotype. The rearrangement uses TRBV28 and TRBJ1-1; 7 nucleotides match TRBD1. The CDR3 is 14 amino acids. Germline V gene lookup returns CDR1 MDHEN and CDR2 SYDVKM. Losses at the gene ends were 2 bases for V and 6 bases for J; bases not matched to a gene: 6. The CDR3 here is CASSLIGGPAEAFF. CDR3 DNA: TGTGCCAGCAGTTTAATAGGGGGCCCCGCTGAAGCTTTCTTT.

This chain joins TRBV4-1 and TRBJ1-1; a possible D gene is TRBD1 (5 bases). The CDR3 runs 15 residues. Trimming removed 1 base from V and 6 bases from J, with 15 bases in between. From germline, CDR1 is MGHRA and CDR2 YSYEKL. The CDR3 coding sequence is TGCGCCAGCAGCCAAGGGAGCATGGGGGTTTCTGAAGCTTTCTTT. This translates into CASSQGSMGVSEAFF.

The chain couples TRBV4-1 to TRBJ1-2; 8 nucleotides agree with TRBD1. Trimming took 1 base from V and 3 from J; bases not matched to a gene: 7. Germline V gene data show CDR1 as MGHRA and CDR2 as YSYEKL. CDR3 length: 16 residues. CDR3 sequence: CASSQVSEQGDYGYTF. CDR3 bases: TGCGCCAGCAGCCAAGTATCGGAACAGGGGGACTATGGCTACACCTTC.

This clonotype occurred many times. The chain uses TRBV30 and TRBJ1-1; D unresolved. The germline gives CDR1 GTSNPN, CDR2 SVGIG (reference sequence). The germline V and J ends were trimmed by 3 bases and 0 bases, with 14 bases remaining between them. This CDR3 comprises 15 residues. The CDR3 DNA is TGTGCCTGGAGGATGGGGAGATGGATGAACACTGAAGCTTTCTTT. This sequence encodes CAWRMGRWMNTEAFF.

The V and J genes are TRBV28 and TRBJ1-5; D gene unclear. CDR1 is MDHEN, CDR2 SYDVKM, per germline. The CDR3 covers 16 residues. The V end lost 1 base, the J end lost 0 bases, and 10 bases lay between the germline ends. CDR3 loop: CASSLFRGGSNQPQHF. CDR3 nucleotide sequence: TGTGCCAGCAGTTTATTCAGAGGCGGTAGCAATCAGCCCCAGCATTTT. The full variable domain, rest sourced from reference TRBV28 and TRBJ1-5, is DVKVTQSSRYLVKRTGEKVFLECVQDMDHENMFWYRQDPGLGLRLIYFSYDVKMKEKGDIPEGYSVSREKKERFSLILESASTNQTSMYLCASSLFRGGSNQPQHFGDGTRLSIL.

In this sample, this clonotype turned up many times. V gene TRBV4-2 combines with J gene TRBJ2-7, with a tentative D call TRBD2 (6 bases). Between the trimmed V and J ends, which lost 0 bases and 7 bases, there was a span of 13 bases. Germline CDR1 LGHNA, CDR2 YNFKEQ. The CDR3 is made up of 14 amino acids. The CDR3 DNA follows: TGTGCCAGCAGCCAAGATAGGGCAGGGAGGGAGCAGTACTTC. Its translation is CASSQDRAGREQYF.

At least ten counts were recorded for this clonotype. CDR3 coding DNA: TGTGCCAGCAACGAACTGGTGGGATACCAAGAGACCCAGTACTTC. Translation gives CASNELVGYQETQYF. The genes are TRBV2 and TRBJ2-5; D uncertain. The V end lost 7 bases, the J end lost 0 bases, and 15 bases lay between the germline ends. Germline-derived CDR1 and CDR2 are SNHLY and FYNNEI. The CDR3 length is 15 residues. Supplemented by reference TRBV2 and TRBJ2-5, the full variable domain reads EPEVTQTPSHQVTQMGQEVILRCVPISNHLYFYWYRQILGQKVEFLVSFYNNEISEKSEIFDDQFSVERPDGSNFTLKIRSTKLEDSAMYFCASNELVGYQETQYFGPGTRLLVL.

This clonotype appeared many times. The rearrangement uses TRBV20-1 and TRBJ2-3; tentative D call: TRBD2 (6 bases). Trimming removed 3 bases at V and 6 bases at J, with 22 bases between. The CDR3 has 16 amino acids. Germline loops: CDR1 DFQATT, CDR2 SNEGSKA (reference sequence). Here the CDR3 DNA reads TGCAGTGCTAGCCCGCTGACTAGTTCTGGTGTGGATACGCAGTATTTT. This sequence encodes CSASPLTSSGVDTQYF.

This clonotype has a count of ten or more. The V call is TRBV30, the J call TRBJ1-6; TRBD1 is a possible D gene (6 bases). The CDR3 totals 12 residues. Trimming left V 8 bases short and J 10 bases short, with 15 bases between. CDR1 and CDR2 from the germline V gene are GTSNPN and SVGIG (reference sequence). The DNA for the CDR3 is TGTGCCGGGGACACGAGCGGATCACCCCTCCACTTT. Translated: CAGDTSGSPLHF.

Many counts were recorded for this clonotype. The chain joins TRBV28 to TRBJ2-7; 8 bases align to TRBD2. With V trimmed by 5 bases and J by 5 bases, 8 bases remained unmatched. The length of the CDR3 is 14 residues. CDR1 is MDHEN, CDR2 SYDVKM, per germline. In DNA, the CDR3 is TGTGCCAGCAGTAACCCGGGGGGGGCCAACGAGCAGTACTTC. Encoded protein: CASSNPGGANEQYF.